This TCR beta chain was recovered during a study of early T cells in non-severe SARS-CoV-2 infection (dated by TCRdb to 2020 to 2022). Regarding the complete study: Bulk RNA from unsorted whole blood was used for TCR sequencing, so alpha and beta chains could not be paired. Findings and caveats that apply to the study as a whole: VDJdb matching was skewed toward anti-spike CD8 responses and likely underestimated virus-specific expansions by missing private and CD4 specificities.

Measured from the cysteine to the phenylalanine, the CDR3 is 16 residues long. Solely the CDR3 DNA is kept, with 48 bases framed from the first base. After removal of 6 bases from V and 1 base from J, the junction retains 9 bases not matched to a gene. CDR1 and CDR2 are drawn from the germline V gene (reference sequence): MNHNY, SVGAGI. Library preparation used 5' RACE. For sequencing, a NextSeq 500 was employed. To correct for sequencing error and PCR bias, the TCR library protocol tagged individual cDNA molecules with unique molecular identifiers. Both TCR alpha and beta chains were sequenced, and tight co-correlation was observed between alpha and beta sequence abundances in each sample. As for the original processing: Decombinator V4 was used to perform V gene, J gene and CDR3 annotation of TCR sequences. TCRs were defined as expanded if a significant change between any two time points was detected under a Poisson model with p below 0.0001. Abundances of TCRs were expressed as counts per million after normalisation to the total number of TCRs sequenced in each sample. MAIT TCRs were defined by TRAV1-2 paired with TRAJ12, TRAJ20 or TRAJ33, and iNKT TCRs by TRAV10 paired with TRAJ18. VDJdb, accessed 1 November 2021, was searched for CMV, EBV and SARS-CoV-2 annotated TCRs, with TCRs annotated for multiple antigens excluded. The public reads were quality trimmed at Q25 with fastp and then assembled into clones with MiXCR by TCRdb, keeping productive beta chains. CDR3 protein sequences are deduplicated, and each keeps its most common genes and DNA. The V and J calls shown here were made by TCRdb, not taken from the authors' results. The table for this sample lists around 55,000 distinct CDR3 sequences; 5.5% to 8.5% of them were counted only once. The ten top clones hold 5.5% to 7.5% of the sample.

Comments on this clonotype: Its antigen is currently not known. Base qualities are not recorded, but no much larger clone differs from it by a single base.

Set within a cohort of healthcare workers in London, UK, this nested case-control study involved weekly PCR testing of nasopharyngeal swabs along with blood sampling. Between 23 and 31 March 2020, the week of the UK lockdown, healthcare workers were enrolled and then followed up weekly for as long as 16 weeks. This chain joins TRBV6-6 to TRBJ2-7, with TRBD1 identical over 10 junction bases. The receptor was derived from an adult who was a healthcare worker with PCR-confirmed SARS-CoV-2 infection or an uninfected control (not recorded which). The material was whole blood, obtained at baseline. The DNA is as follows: TGTGCCAGCAGCGACCCGGGACAGGGGCGGTCCTACGAGCAGTACTTC. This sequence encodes CASSDPGQGRSYEQYF.